What follows describes a single TCR beta chain. Antigen unknown. The data were taken from a study of OX40 agonist ivuxolimab in advanced cancers. Study outcomes and limitations: The mean number of expanded clones was higher in CD8+ T cells than in CD4+.

Libraries were prepared by immunoSEQ multiplex PCR; TCRdb keeps only in-frame clonotypes and omits some of them. The sample gives over 50,000 clones, less than 90% of which show up once; approximately 0.55% is in the top ten. Specimen: CD4+ or CD8+ T cells sorted from blood, collected in a trial of the OX40 agonist ivuxolimab. The sequence was obtained from an adult with an advanced solid tumor such as melanoma, head and neck, liver or kidney cancer.

CDR3 sequence reads: CASSQGQGVNQPQHF. CDR3 nucleotide sequence: TGCGCCAGCAGCCAAGGACAGGGGGTGAATCAGCCCCAGCATTTT. The V and J genes are TRBV4-1 and TRBJ1-5, with 9 bases matching TRBD1. V trimming: 1 base; J trimming: 4 bases; junction bases outside the gene matches: 2. CDR1 is MGHRA, CDR2 YSYEKL, per germline. This CDR3 contains 15 residues.